These T cell receptor beta chains were read from a single sample in a study of beta chain features in type 1 diabetes. Some clones are missing from TCRdb's copy, which holds only in-frame ones; the method was immunoSEQ multiplex PCR. This sample has about 410,000 clones, with over 11% found just once. Source material: naive CD4+ T cells from blood. Every receptor here comes from a man aged 25-45 years in good health. CDR3s include the opening cysteine and the closing phenylalanine or tryptophan. Each record gives: D gene, J gene, V gene, clone size, CDR3 DNA, CDR3 protein. The D gene is left open where the match is weak. A row's size may be missing; if present it is once, few, many or a size class.

d_gene: -
j_gene: TRBJ2-5
v_gene: TRBV7-9
abundance: -
CDR3nt: TGTGCCAGCAGCTTATCGGGCGACCAAGAGACCCAGTACTTC
CDR3aa: CASSLSGDQETQYF

d_gene: TRBD2
j_gene: TRBJ2-5
v_gene: TRBV5-1
abundance: -
CDR3nt: TGCGCCAGCAGCATCCGGGGAGGGAGGGAAGAGACCCAGTACTTC
CDR3aa: CASSIRGGREETQYF

d_gene: -
j_gene: TRBJ1-6
v_gene: TRBV6-5
abundance: few
CDR3nt: TGTGCCAGCAGTTTAGGTTTTGGCTCACCCCTCCACTTT
CDR3aa: CASSLGFGSPLHF

d_gene: -
j_gene: TRBJ1-4
v_gene: TRBV14
abundance: many
CDR3nt: TGTGCCAGCAGCCAAGATCAAGATTTT
CDR3aa: CASSQDQDF

d_gene: TRBD1
j_gene: TRBJ2-2
v_gene: TRBV30
abundance: -
CDR3nt: TGTGCCTGGGATCCGGGACAGGGGAGTACCGGGGAGCTGTTTTTT
CDR3aa: CAWDPGQGSTGELFF

d_gene: TRBD2
j_gene: TRBJ2-3
v_gene: TRBV4-2
abundance: few
CDR3nt: TGTGCCAGCAGCCGCGGACTAGCCCCAGATACGCAGTATTTT
CDR3aa: CASSRGLAPDTQYF

d_gene: -
j_gene: TRBJ2-1
v_gene: TRBV25-1
abundance: -
CDR3nt: TGTGCCAGCAGTGGAGGCGGAAGCTCCTACAATGAGCAGTTCTTC
CDR3aa: CASSGGGSSYNEQFF

d_gene: TRBD1
j_gene: TRBJ1-1
v_gene: TRBV29-1
abundance: few
CDR3nt: TGCAGCGTTCCGGCGCGGGACAGAGGTGTGGGGAACACTGAAGCTTTCTTT
CDR3aa: CSVPARDRGVGNTEAFF

d_gene: -
j_gene: TRBJ2-3
v_gene: TRBV4-3
abundance: -
CDR3nt: TGCGCCAGCAGCCAAGATCTTCAGACAGATACGCAGTATTTT
CDR3aa: CASSQDLQTDTQYF

d_gene: -
j_gene: TRBJ2-5
v_gene: TRBV5-1
abundance: -
CDR3nt: TGCGCCAGCAGCACCAGCCAAGAGACCCAGTACTTC
CDR3aa: CASSTSQETQYF

d_gene: TRBD2
j_gene: TRBJ2-6
v_gene: TRBV19
abundance: few
CDR3nt: TGTGCCAGTATTCAAGCGGGAGTACCTGGGGCCAACGTCCTGACTTTC
CDR3aa: CASIQAGVPGANVLTF

d_gene: -
j_gene: TRBJ2-4
v_gene: TRBV6-6
abundance: -
CDR3nt: TGTGCCAGCAGTCCGCGAAACCCCACTACAGACATTCAGTACTTC
CDR3aa: CASSPRNPTTDIQYF

d_gene: TRBD2
j_gene: TRBJ2-5
v_gene: TRBV7-9
abundance: few
CDR3nt: TGTGCCAGCGGCGGGGGAGGAGAGACCCAGTACTTC
CDR3aa: CASGGGGETQYF

d_gene: -
j_gene: TRBJ1-5
v_gene: TRBV6-5
abundance: few
CDR3nt: TGTGCCAGCAGCTCCTTAGCGAATCAGCCCCAGCATTTT
CDR3aa: CASSSLANQPQHF

d_gene: TRBD2
j_gene: TRBJ2-1
v_gene: TRBV7-2
abundance: few
CDR3nt: TGTGCCAGCAGCTTAACTAGCGGGGTCGTCAATGAGCAGTTCTTC
CDR3aa: CASSLTSGVVNEQFF

d_gene: TRBD2
j_gene: TRBJ2-3
v_gene: TRBV7-9
abundance: many
CDR3nt: TGTGCCAGCAGCCCCCCTAGCGGGAGGACAGATACGCAGTATTTT
CDR3aa: CASSPPSGRTDTQYF

d_gene: -
j_gene: TRBJ2-4
v_gene: TRBV7-9
abundance: many
CDR3nt: TGTGCCAGCAGCTTAGAAGACACAAAAAACATTCAGTACTTC
CDR3aa: CASSLEDTKNIQYF

d_gene: TRBD1
j_gene: TRBJ1-1
v_gene: TRBV7-2
abundance: -
CDR3nt: TGTGCCAGCAGCTTAGGTCAGGGGGGGAGCACTGAAGCTTTCTTT
CDR3aa: CASSLGQGGSTEAFF

d_gene: -
j_gene: TRBJ2-1
v_gene: TRBV7-9
abundance: many
CDR3nt: TGTGCCAGCAGCACCTCCCCTTACAATGAGCAGTTCTTC
CDR3aa: CASSTSPYNEQFF

d_gene: -
j_gene: TRBJ2-6
v_gene: TRBV7-3
abundance: few
CDR3nt: TGTGCCAGCAGCCCCCGTAAGTTCCGGCCAGGGGCCTCTGGGGCCAACGTCCTGACTTTC
CDR3aa: CASSPRKFRPGASGANVLTF

d_gene: TRBD2
j_gene: TRBJ2-3
v_gene: TRBV9
abundance: -
CDR3nt: TGTGCCAGCAGCGTAGTCGCGTTAGCGGGTGCCCCCACAGATACGCAGTATTTT
CDR3aa: CASSVVALAGAPTDTQYF

d_gene: TRBD2
j_gene: TRBJ2-5
v_gene: TRBV7-2
abundance: few
CDR3nt: TGTGCCAGCAGCCCCCAGCTAGCGGCCCAAGAGACCCAGTACTTC
CDR3aa: CASSPQLAAQETQYF

d_gene: -
j_gene: TRBJ1-1
v_gene: TRBV25-1
abundance: few
CDR3nt: TGTGCTGTGCAGGGCCACACTGAAGCTTTCTTT
CDR3aa: CAVQGHTEAFF

d_gene: -
j_gene: TRBJ1-5
v_gene: TRBV7-9
abundance: few
CDR3nt: TGTGCCAGCAGCTTACAGGCGCGGGGACCCCAGCATTTT
CDR3aa: CASSLQARGPQHF

d_gene: TRBD2
j_gene: TRBJ2-1
v_gene: TRBV9
abundance: few
CDR3nt: TGTGCCAGCAGCGTAGCGGGGGGAGGGCGAGCCCATGAGCAGTTCTTC
CDR3aa: CASSVAGGGRAHEQFF

d_gene: TRBD1
j_gene: TRBJ2-7
v_gene: TRBV7-2
abundance: -
CDR3nt: TGTGCCAGCAGCCTCCGGGACAGGGGGTACGAGCAGTACTTC
CDR3aa: CASSLRDRGYEQYF

d_gene: -
j_gene: TRBJ1-5
v_gene: TRBV14
abundance: many
CDR3nt: TGTGCCAGCAGCCTCACGAGGGATCAGCCCCAGCATTTT
CDR3aa: CASSLTRDQPQHF

d_gene: TRBD1
j_gene: TRBJ2-7
v_gene: TRBV19
abundance: -
CDR3nt: TGTGCCAGTTCCCGGGACAGGGGAGACGAGCAGTACTTC
CDR3aa: CASSRDRGDEQYF

d_gene: -
j_gene: TRBJ1-2
v_gene: TRBV15
abundance: -
CDR3nt: TGTGCCACCAGCGGATACGAAACGGGGGTAGTGGGCTACACCTTC
CDR3aa: CATSGYETGVVGYTF

d_gene: TRBD2
j_gene: TRBJ2-1
v_gene: TRBV25-1
abundance: -
CDR3nt: TGTGCCAGCAGTGATCCAACGGGACTAGCGGGAGGGGCCCGGGAGCAGTTCTTC
CDR3aa: CASSDPTGLAGGAREQFF

d_gene: -
j_gene: TRBJ2-3
v_gene: TRBV4-3
abundance: few
CDR3nt: TGCGCCAGCAGCCGCATCAAAACAGATACGCAGTATTTT
CDR3aa: CASSRIKTDTQYF

d_gene: -
j_gene: TRBJ2-7
v_gene: TRBV13
abundance: few
CDR3nt: TGTGCCAGCGGTAGAGTTGGGACCTACGAGCAGTACTTC
CDR3aa: CASGRVGTYEQYF

d_gene: -
j_gene: TRBJ1-2
v_gene: TRBV29-1
abundance: -
CDR3nt: TGCAGCGTTGAGGATTCAGGCTGGAGCTATGGCTACACCTTC
CDR3aa: CSVEDSGWSYGYTF

d_gene: -
j_gene: TRBJ1-1
v_gene: TRBV14
abundance: few
CDR3nt: TGTGCCAGCAGCCCAGCCTGGGGCAGGGCCAAAGACACTGAAGCTTTCTTT
CDR3aa: CASSPAWGRAKDTEAFF

d_gene: TRBD2
j_gene: TRBJ2-3
v_gene: TRBV19
abundance: -
CDR3nt: TGTGCCAGTAGTCCGTTAGCGGGAGCCCCAGATACGCAGTATTTT
CDR3aa: CASSPLAGAPDTQYF

d_gene: -
j_gene: TRBJ1-2
v_gene: TRBV10-3
abundance: few
CDR3nt: TGTGCCATCAGCCCCGCCGGGGAGACCCGTTATGGCTACACCTTC
CDR3aa: CAISPAGETRYGYTF

d_gene: -
j_gene: TRBJ2-6
v_gene: TRBV6-5
abundance: -
CDR3nt: TGTGCCAGCAGAAGTTCATGGGCTGGGGCCAACGTCCTGACTTTC
CDR3aa: CASRSSWAGANVLTF

d_gene: TRBD1
j_gene: TRBJ1-4
v_gene: TRBV6-1
abundance: few
CDR3nt: TGTGCCAGCAGACCCGACAGGGTCAGGGAAAAACTGTTTTTT
CDR3aa: CASRPDRVREKLFF

d_gene: TRBD1
j_gene: TRBJ1-6
v_gene: TRBV11-2
abundance: few
CDR3nt: TGTGCCAGCAGCTTAGGGAGGGGACAGCGCTTCAAGTGGACCCTCCACTTT
CDR3aa: CASSLGRGQRFKWTLHF

d_gene: -
j_gene: TRBJ2-5
v_gene: TRBV4-1
abundance: -
CDR3nt: TGCGCCAGCAGCCAAGATAGACCCGCCTCCGGGACCCAGTACTTC
CDR3aa: CASSQDRPASGTQYF

d_gene: -
j_gene: TRBJ1-5
v_gene: TRBV19
abundance: few
CDR3nt: TGTGCCAGTAGTGTCGGACCGGGTTGGAAGAGCAATCAGCCCCAGCATTTT
CDR3aa: CASSVGPGWKSNQPQHF

d_gene: -
j_gene: TRBJ1-1
v_gene: TRBV4-1
abundance: -
CDR3nt: TGCGCCAGCAGCCAAGGCCCGGCAGGCTGGGACACTGAAGCTTTCTTT
CDR3aa: CASSQGPAGWDTEAFF

d_gene: -
j_gene: TRBJ1-6
v_gene: TRBV27
abundance: few
CDR3nt: TGTGCCAGCAGTTTTGGCGGGCTCTATAATTCACCCCTCCACTTT
CDR3aa: CASSFGGLYNSPLHF

d_gene: -
j_gene: TRBJ2-6
v_gene: TRBV10-3
abundance: -
CDR3nt: TGTGCCGGGGGGGGACACGCGTCCCTCCTGACTTTC
CDR3aa: CAGGGHASLLTF

d_gene: TRBD2
j_gene: TRBJ2-3
v_gene: TRBV9
abundance: -
CDR3nt: TGTGCCAGCAGCGATAGCGGGAGAGGTTCAGATACGCAGTATTTT
CDR3aa: CASSDSGRGSDTQYF